The 18 T cell receptor beta chains below come from one sample, sequenced in a study of long-term antiretroviral therapy in people with HIV. Survey-level immunoSEQ v3.0 assays were run. Data came from immunoSEQ multiplex PCR; TCRdb stores just in-frame clones and leaves some out. In the table there are 12,000 or so clones, roughly 82% of which are singletons. The sequencing here drew on unsorted PBMCs, taken roughly 7.9 years after starting antiretroviral therapy. The origin of the receptors is a man in his fifties or sixties with HIV.

The chain couples TRBV11-2 to TRBJ1-1, with D hard to call. Germline CDR1 is SGHAT and CDR2 is FQNNGV. Trimming took off 1 base at V and 0 bases at J, with 3 bases between the two ends. The CDR3 sequence is 13 residues long. The DNA of the CDR3 is TGTGCCAGCAGCTTAGGTCTGAACACTGAAGCTTTCTTT. Translated, it gives CASSLGLNTEAFF.

V gene TRBV27 combines with J gene TRBJ2-7; D remains ambiguous. Germline values: CDR1 MNHEY, CDR2 SMNVEV (reference sequence). V gave up 6 bases and J gave up 3 bases, with 12 bases separating them. The CDR3 extends over 13 amino acids. This CDR3 is CASRGMDLYEQYF. The CDR3 coding sequence is TGTGCCAGCAGGGGGATGGACCTCTACGAGCAGTACTTC.

The chain is built from TRBV2 and TRBJ1-2; unclear D gene. This CDR3 has 18 amino acids. CDR1 SNHLY and CDR2 FYNNEI come from the germline V gene. With 6 bases removed from V and 3 bases from J, the gap between germline ends came to 26 bases. CDR3 sequence reads: CASRGPRTQARQDYGYTF. The CDR3 nucleotides read TGTGCCAGCAGAGGCCCGAGGACCCAAGCCCGGCAAGACTATGGCTACACCTTC.

The V gene is TRBV4-1, the J gene TRBJ2-3; no clear D. Per germline, CDR1 MGHRA and CDR2 YSYEKL. CDR3 length equals 15 residues. The ends were cut back, 0 bases at V and 3 bases at J, with 10 bases in the middle. The CDR3 nucleotides are TGCGCCAGCAGCCAAGAAGAGAGGACGACAGATACGCAGTATTTT. Protein sequence: CASSQEERTTDTQYF.

This clone was detected a few times. This rearrangement joins TRBV27 to TRBJ1-2; 10 nucleotides line up with TRBD1. Germline trimming cut 8 bases from V and 6 bases from J; bases unmatched to any gene: 3. The CDR3 is 12 residues long. From germline, CDR1 is MNHEY and CDR2 SMNVEV (reference sequence). CDR3 in DNA: TGTGCCAGCCGGACAGGGGGAAATGGCTACACCTTC. It yields the protein CASRTGGNGYTF.

The J gene is TRBJ1-5, the V gene TRBV12-5; D gene ambiguous. The CDR3 is 15 residues long. Germline V CDR1 and CDR2: LGHNT, FRNRAP. V lost 3 bases to trimming and J lost 2 bases, with 11 bases between them. The CDR3 DNA follows: TGTGCTAGTGGTTTTATTGGGGAGGGCAATCAGCCCCAGCATTTT. This encodes CASGFIGEGNQPQHF. The whole variable domain, remainder taken from reference TRBV12-5 and TRBJ1-5, is DARVTQTPRHKVTEMGQEVTMRCQPILGHNTVFWYRQTMMQGLELLAYFRNRAPLDDSGMPKDRFSAEMPDATLATLKIQPSEPRDSAVYFCASGFIGEGNQPQHFGDGTRLSIL.

The genes are TRBV7-9 and TRBJ1-1, with TRBD1 identical over 9 bases. The germline gives CDR1 SEHNR, CDR2 FQNEAQ (reference sequence). The CDR3 runs 14 residues. Trimming removed 4 bases from V and 4 bases from J; junction bases left unmatched: 4. CDR3 DNA sequence: TGTGCCAGCAGCTCCTACAGGGGGCGCACTGAAGCTTTCTTT. This gives the protein CASSSYRGRTEAFF. Full variable domain (remainder filled in from reference TRBV7-9 and TRBJ1-1): DTGVSQNPRHKITKRGQNVTFRCDPISEHNRLYWYRQTLGQGPEFLTYFQNEAQLEKSRLLSDRFSAERPKGSFSTLEIQRTEQGDSAMYLCASSSYRGRTEAFFGQGTRLTVV.

The chain is built from TRBV5-6 and TRBJ1-2, with TRBD1 identical over 11 bases. CDR1 is SGHDT, CDR2 YYEEEE, per germline. The length of the CDR3 is 14 residues. V lost 0 bases, J lost 7 bases, and 2 bases stayed unmatched. The CDR3 bases are TGTGCCAGCAGCTTGGGGACAGGGGGCGCTGGCTACACCTTC. This sequence encodes CASSLGTGGAGYTF. The variable domain in full, completed from reference TRBV5-6 and TRBJ1-2, reads DAGVTQSPTHLIKTRGQQVTLRCSPKSGHDTVSWYQQALGQGPQFIFQYYEEEERQRGNFPDRFSGHQFPNYSSELNVNALLLGDSALYLCASSLGTGGAGYTFGSGTRLTVV.

The chain combines TRBV19 with TRBJ2-7; 9 bases line up with TRBD1. Germline CDR1 LNHDA, CDR2 SQIVND (reference sequence). The CDR3 is 15 amino acids. Germline trimming cut 5 bases from V and 2 bases from J; bases unmatched to any gene: 7. DNA for the CDR3: TGTGCCAGTAGTGCCTCGGACAGGGGCCCCTACGAGCAGTACTTC. Encoded protein: CASSASDRGPYEQYF.

The V gene is TRBV7-2, the J gene TRBJ2-5; a weak D match, TRBD2 (5 bases). The CDR3 consists of 14 residues. V lost 1 base and J lost 2, with 8 bases in between. Germline V gene sequence: CDR1 SGHTA, CDR2 FQGNSA. CDR3 loop: CASSLGPGQETQYF. DNA for the CDR3: TGTGCCAGCAGCTTAGGACCGGGACAAGAGACCCAGTACTTC.

The chain couples TRBV15 to TRBJ1-5; D remains unclear. The CDR3 is made up of 17 amino acids. Germline V gene sequence: CDR1 LNHNV, CDR2 YYDKDF (reference sequence). Trimming cost V 0 bases and J 7 bases, with 19 bases left between them. The CDR3 DNA is TGTGCCACCAGCAGAGATCCGGGCCTCTCGGTCCGCCAGCCCCAGCATTTT. This gives the protein CATSRDPGLSVRQPQHF.

V is TRBV4-1 and J is TRBJ2-3, with 15 bases identical to TRBD2. The germline gives CDR1 MGHRA, CDR2 YSYEKL. This CDR3 is 18 amino acids long. V was clipped by 3 bases and J by 5 bases; unmatched bases: 9. CDR3 sequence (DNA): TGCGCCAGCAGCCATTGGACTAGCGGGGGGGTCGAAGGAGATACGCAGTATTTT. It specifies CASSHWTSGGVEGDTQYF.

The chain uses TRBV9 and TRBJ1-2; tentatively, D is TRBD1 (6 bases). Germline CDR1 is SGDLS and CDR2 is YYNGEE. The V end lost 7 bases, the J end lost 4 bases, and 14 bases lay between the germline ends. This CDR3 comprises 13 residues. The CDR3 loop reads CASGSGTLYGYTF. The CDR3 region has the DNA TGTGCCAGCGGATCAGGGACACTCTATGGCTACACCTTC.

The V and J genes are TRBV7-6 and TRBJ1-1, with TRBD1 matching over 10 bases. The CDR3 has 14 residues. J was trimmed by 5 bases and V by 5 bases; bases with no gene match: 5. Germline lookup yields CDR1 SGHVS and CDR2 FNYEAQ. The CDR3 sequence: CASSPGTGDTEAFF. The CDR3 nucleotides read TGTGCCAGCAGCCCGGGGACAGGGGATACTGAAGCTTTCTTT.

This sequence joins TRBV27 and TRBJ2-7; possibly TRBD1 or TRBD2 for D (7 bases each). The CDR3 length is 15 residues. Per germline, CDR1 MNHEY and CDR2 SMNVEV (reference sequence). V lost 4 bases, J lost 0 bases, and 13 bases lay in between. The CDR3 spells CASSSQGGYSYEQYF. CDR3 in DNA: TGTGCCAGCAGTTCCCAGGGGGGGTACTCCTACGAGCAGTACTTC.

The chain has TRBV19 and TRBJ1-1; D possibly corresponds to TRBD1 (6 bases). V was cut by 6 bases and J by 1 base, with 15 bases left in between. CDR1 and CDR2 (germline): LNHDA, SQIVND (reference sequence). The CDR3 extends over 15 amino acids. CDR3 coding DNA: TGTGCCAGTAGCCTCTGGGGGGGACAGAACACTGAAGCTTTCTTT. As protein: CASSLWGGQNTEAFF.

The genes are TRBV7-9 and TRBJ2-2; 10 bases align to TRBD1. The germline CDR1 and CDR2 sequences are SEHNR and FQNEAQ (reference sequence). The V gene end was trimmed by 2 bases and the J gene end by 7 bases; junction bases not matched to a gene: 13. The CDR3 sequence is 18 residues long. This CDR3 is CASSLSPKPGQGSGELFF. The CDR3 nucleotides are TGTGCCAGCAGCTTAAGTCCTAAACCGGGACAGGGGAGCGGGGAGCTGTTTTTT.

The V gene is TRBV7-8, the J gene TRBJ2-6, with 7 bases fitting TRBD1. With 5 bases clipped from V and 4 bases from J, the junction kept 17 bases outside the gene matches. Germline CDR1 and CDR2: SGHVS and FQNEAQ. The CDR3 is 19 residues long. CDR3 region: CASSLVGGQRSTGANVLTF. As DNA, the CDR3 is TGTGCCAGCAGCCTCGTAGGGGGACAGAGGTCTACCGGGGCCAACGTCCTGACTTTC.